The rows below give T cell receptor beta chains drawn from one sample of a study of blood T cells in healthy people across ages. TCRdb analysed the 5' RACE reads with MiXCR anew, one entry per CDR3 protein. Altogether some 550,000 distinct CDR3 sequences are present, roughly 48% being singletons, with the ten largest covering 20% to 25%. Sequenced sample: blood. These receptors originate from a man older than 75 in good health. CDR3s include the opening cysteine and the closing phenylalanine or tryptophan. A D gene is named only where the DNA matches it firmly. Clone size is stated in some rows and not others, as once, few, many or a class when expanded.

V gene	J gene	D gene	clone size	CDR3 DNA	CDR3 protein
TRBV27	TRBJ2-7	TRBD2	few	TGTGCCAGCAGAGCCGGCGGACTAGCGGGAAGACACGAGCAGTACTTC	CASRAGGLAGRHEQYF
TRBV6-6	TRBJ1-4	NA	few	TGTGCCAGCAGTCTAGAAGGGGCGAGCGAAAAACTGTTTTTT	CASSLEGASEKLFF
TRBV28	TRBJ2-4	NA	NA	TGTGCCAGTCGTGCTGGGTCGTCAACCGGGATTCAGTACTTC	CASRAGSSTGIQYF
TRBV7-2	TRBJ2-5	NA	many	TGTGCCAGCAGCTCCGGTAGAGAGACCCAGTACTTC	CASSSGRETQYF
TRBV20-1	TRBJ1-1	TRBD1	NA	TGCAGTGCTAGAGATACGGGGGACAGGTCTTACATGAACACTGAAGCTTTCTTT	CSARDTGDRSYMNTEAFF
TRBV6-6	TRBJ1-5	NA	many	TGTGCCAGCAGTCACGGGGGGGGGTCGGGCAATCAGCCCCAGCATTTT	CASSHGGGSGNQPQHF
TRBV12-3/TRBV12-4	TRBJ2-1	TRBD2	few	TGTGCCAGCAAACTACTAGCGGGGGGTGGCAATGAGCAGTTCTTC	CASKLLAGGGNEQFF
TRBV4-3	TRBJ1-4	TRBD1	few	TGCGCCAGCAGCCAAAAGGAGGGGACAGGACATTCAACTAATGAAAAACTGTTTTTT	CASSQKEGTGHSTNEKLFF
TRBV7-9	TRBJ1-2	NA	once	TGTGCCAGCAGCAGCGAAGGTATCTATGGCTACACCTTC	CASSSEGIYGYTF
TRBV10-3	TRBJ2-5	TRBD1	once	TGTGCCATCAGTCCGGGACAGATAAAAGAGACCCAGTACTTC	CAISPGQIKETQYF
TRBV7-2	TRBJ1-4	NA	NA	TGTGCCAGCAGCTTGGGCCACAGGGTTCGGAATGAAAAACTGTTTTTT	CASSLGHRVRNEKLFF
TRBV27	TRBJ2-5	TRBD1	NA	TGTGCCAGCAGTTTTGGGACAGGTTCGGGGACCCAGTACTTC	CASSFGTGSGTQYF
TRBV7-9	TRBJ1-1	TRBD1	NA	TGTGCCAGCAGCAAAGGACAGGGTTTGGCTTTCTTT	CASSKGQGLAFF
TRBV18	TRBJ2-1	TRBD2	NA	TGTGCCAGCTCACTTCTACTCGGGGGGTCGACAGAGCAGTTCTTC	CASSLLLGGSTEQFF
TRBV10-3	TRBJ2-1	NA	NA	TGTGCCATCTCGTGGGACTACAATGAGCAGTTCTTC	CAISWDYNEQFF
TRBV20-1	TRBJ2-3	NA	NA	TGCAGTGCTAGATTCCGGCCCGAGGCGCAGTATTTT	CSARFRPEAQYF
TRBV7-9	TRBJ1-2	NA	NA	TGTGCCAGCAGCTTAGAGAGACCGGGGATGGGCTACACCTTC	CASSLERPGMGYTF
TRBV6-5	TRBJ2-3	TRBD1	NA	TGTGCCAGCAGTAGCCGGGACAGAAGCCCAGATACGCAGTATTTT	CASSSRDRSPDTQYF
TRBV20-1	TRBJ2-7	TRBD2	NA	TGCAGTGCCCTAGCGGGAGGCCCCGCTAACTACGAGCAGTACTTC	CSALAGGPANYEQYF
TRBV7-6	TRBJ2-7	NA	NA	TGTGCCAGCAGCTTAGCGCCTCAGGGTATCTACGAGCAGTACTTC	CASSLAPQGIYEQYF
TRBV24-1	TRBJ2-1	NA	NA	TGTGCCACCAGTGGGGGCCCCGGAGCCTACAATGAGCAGTTCTTC	CATSGGPGAYNEQFF
TRBV20-1	TRBJ2-1	TRBD2	NA	TGCAGTGCGAACAGCGGGGGGGCCTACAATGAGCAGTTCTTC	CSANSGGAYNEQFF
TRBV20-1	TRBJ1-5	NA	few	TGCAGTGCTAGCTTGGGAGCTTCGGGTTATAGCAATCAGCCCCAGCATTTT	CSASLGASGYSNQPQHF
TRBV6-6	TRBJ2-1	NA	few	TGTGCCAGCAGTTACGACGACTTCTCCTACAATGAGCAGTTCTTC	CASSYDDFSYNEQFF
TRBV4-3	TRBJ1-5	TRBD1	NA	TGCACCAGCAGCCAGACAGGGGATCAGCCCCAGCATTTT	CTSSQTGDQPQHF
TRBV29-1	TRBJ1-2	NA	NA	TGCAGCGTTGCGGGGCTGGACGGCTACACCTTC	CSVAGLDGYTF
TRBV9	TRBJ2-1	NA	few	TGTGCCAGCAGCGTAGAGGACAGTTACAATGAGCAGTTCTTC	CASSVEDSYNEQFF
TRBV7-9	TRBJ2-5	NA	NA	TGTGCCAGCAGCTTAGCCCAGCCTCAAGAGACCCAGTACTTC	CASSLAQPQETQYF
TRBV25-1	TRBJ1-2	NA	few	TGTGCCAGCAGTGAATACCCCCTGGTAGGCCCCGGGGGCTACACCTTC	CASSEYPLVGPGGYTF
TRBV15	TRBJ2-3	NA	NA	TGTGCCACCAGCAGGGGACGGACACCCAACACAGATACGCAGTATTTT	CATSRGRTPNTDTQYF
TRBV9	TRBJ2-3	NA	NA	TGTGCCAGCAGCGTAGACAGGGCCGCAGATACGCAGTATTTT	CASSVDRAADTQYF
TRBV7-9	TRBJ2-1	NA	NA	TGTGCCAGCAGCTGGGCGCAGGGTCCCTACAATGAGCAGTTCTTC	CASSWAQGPYNEQFF
TRBV7-6	TRBJ2-3	TRBD2	NA	TGTGCCAGCAGCTACTCTAGCGGGGGCTGGGATACGCAGTATTTT	CASSYSSGGWDTQYF
TRBV6-6	TRBJ2-3	TRBD1	NA	TGTGCCAGCAGTCCTCCGGGACAGGGAGATACGCAGTATTTT	CASSPPGQGDTQYF
TRBV4-1	TRBJ2-7	TRBD2	NA	TGCGCCAGCAGCCGGGACTACGCCTACGAGCAGTACTTC	CASSRDYAYEQYF
TRBV28	TRBJ2-1	NA	NA	TGTGCCAGCAGTTCTCAAGCCCCGAGGTTCTTC	CASSSQAPRFF
TRBV7-9	TRBJ1-6	NA	few	TGTGCCAGCAGCTTAGCGCCAGGGAGTAATTCACCCCTCCACTTT	CASSLAPGSNSPLHF
TRBV6-6	TRBJ2-2	NA	NA	TGTGCCAGCAGTTACTGGAGCAGCTCCACCGGGGAGCTGTTTTTT	CASSYWSSSTGELFF
TRBV7-9	TRBJ1-4	NA	NA	TGTGCCAGCAGCTTAGCGCTTGGGCTAACTAATGAAAAACTGTTTTTT	CASSLALGLTNEKLFF
TRBV28	TRBJ2-1	NA	NA	TGTGCCAGCAGCCTGCGGGCGGGACCCGGTGTTGAGCAGTTCTTC	CASSLRAGPGVEQFF
TRBV29-1	TRBJ2-3	NA	NA	TGCAGCGTTGAGGCATCTCTAGTGGATACGCAGTATTTT	CSVEASLVDTQYF
TRBV20-1	TRBJ2-5	NA	few	TGCAGTGCTCGCCGCATTACGGAGACCCAGTACTTC	CSARRITETQYF
TRBV9	TRBJ2-5	NA	NA	TGTGCCAGCAGCATAAGGGGTCAAGCGGAGACCCAGTACTTC	CASSIRGQAETQYF
TRBV29-1	TRBJ2-5	NA	NA	TGCAGCGTTGTTATCCAAGAGACCCAGTACTTC	CSVVIQETQYF
TRBV20-1	TRBJ2-1	NA	NA	TGCAGTGCTAGCAGGCAAAATGAGCAGTTCTTC	CSASRQNEQFF
TRBV12-3/TRBV12-4	TRBJ2-5	NA	NA	TGTGCCAGCAGCTCTGACAGGCCCCCTCTCTACAATGAGCAGTACTTC	CASSSDRPPLYNEQYF
TRBV4-3	TRBJ1-2	NA	NA	TGCGCCAGCAGCCAACGGGGTGACTATGGCTACACCTTC	CASSQRGDYGYTF
TRBV11-2	TRBJ2-3	TRBD2	NA	TGTGCCAGCAGCCCTCTCGGACTAGCGGGAGTAAAGTTATATGCAGATACGCAGTATTTT	CASSPLGLAGVKLYADTQYF
TRBV6-6	TRBJ2-7	NA	many	TGTGCCAGCATGGGGGGGGCTCCCTACGAGCAGTACTTC	CASMGGAPYEQYF
TRBV27	TRBJ1-2	NA	NA	TGTGCCAGCAGTCCCATTGAGGGGGGCGGCTACACCTTC	CASSPIEGGGYTF
TRBV5-1	TRBJ2-1	TRBD2	many	TGCGCCAGCAAAAGCGGGAGGGCCGAGAATGAGCAGTTCTTC	CASKSGRAENEQFF
TRBV5-1	TRBJ2-3	TRBD2	NA	TGCGCCAGCAGTCCAGGACTAGAGAGTGCAGATACGCAGTATTTT	CASSPGLESADTQYF
TRBV21-1	TRBJ2-3	NA	once	TGTGCCAGCAGCTATGGGAGGGAGCCAGATACACAGTATTTT	CASSYGREPDTQYF
TRBV21-1	TRBJ2-3	NA	few	TGTGCCAGCAGCAAACTACAACCCGACACAGATACGCAGTATTTT	CASSKLQPDTDTQYF
TRBV5-1	TRBJ2-1	NA	NA	TGCGCCGCCGCGAAAGGAGGCGCGGATGAGCAGTTCTTC	CAAAKGGADEQFF
TRBV4-3	TRBJ2-1	TRBD1	few	TGCGCCAGCAGCCAAACAGGGGGCACATACAATGAGCAGTTCTTC	CASSQTGGTYNEQFF
TRBV20-1	TRBJ2-7	TRBD1	once	TGCAGTGCTCACCGGGACAGGGGAGCCGAGCAGTACTTC	CSAHRDRGAEQYF
TRBV28	TRBJ1-5	TRBD1	NA	TGTGCCAGCAGCCCAGGACAGGGTAGAGATCAGCCCCAGCATTTT	CASSPGQGRDQPQHF